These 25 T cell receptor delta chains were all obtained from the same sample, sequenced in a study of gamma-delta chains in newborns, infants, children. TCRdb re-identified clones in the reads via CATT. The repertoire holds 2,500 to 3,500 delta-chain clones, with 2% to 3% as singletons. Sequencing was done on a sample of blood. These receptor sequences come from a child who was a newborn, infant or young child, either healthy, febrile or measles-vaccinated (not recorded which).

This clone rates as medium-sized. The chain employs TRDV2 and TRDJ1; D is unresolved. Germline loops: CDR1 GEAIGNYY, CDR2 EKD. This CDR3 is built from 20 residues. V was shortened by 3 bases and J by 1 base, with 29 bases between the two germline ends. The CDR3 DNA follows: TGTGCCTGTGACCCCGTCGAGGTCTACCCGACAGGTATGGGCACCGATAAACTCATCTTT. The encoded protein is CACDPVEVYPTGMGTDKLIF.

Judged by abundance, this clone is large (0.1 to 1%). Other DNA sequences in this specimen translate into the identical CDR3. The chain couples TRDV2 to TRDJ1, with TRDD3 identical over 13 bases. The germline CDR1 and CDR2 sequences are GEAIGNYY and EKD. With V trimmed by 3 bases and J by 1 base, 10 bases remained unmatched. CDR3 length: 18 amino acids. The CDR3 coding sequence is TGTGCCTGTGACCCCGTACTGGGGGATACGCGTGTCACCGATAAACTCATCTTT. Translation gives CACDPVLGDTRVTDKLIF.

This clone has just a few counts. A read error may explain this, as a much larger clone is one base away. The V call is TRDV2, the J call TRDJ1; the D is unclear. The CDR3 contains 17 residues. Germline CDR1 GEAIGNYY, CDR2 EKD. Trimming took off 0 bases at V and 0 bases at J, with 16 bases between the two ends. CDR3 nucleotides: TGTGCCTGTGACACCGTTAAGGCCAACGGGTACACCGATAAACTCATCTTT. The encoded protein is CACDTVKANGYTDKLIF.

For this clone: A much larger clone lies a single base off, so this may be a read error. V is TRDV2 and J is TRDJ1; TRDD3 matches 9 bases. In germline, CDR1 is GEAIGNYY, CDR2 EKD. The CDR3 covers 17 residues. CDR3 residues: CACDALKGDTNTDKHIF. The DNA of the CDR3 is TGTGCCTGTGACGCCCTTAAGGGGGATACCAACACCGATAAACACATCTTT.

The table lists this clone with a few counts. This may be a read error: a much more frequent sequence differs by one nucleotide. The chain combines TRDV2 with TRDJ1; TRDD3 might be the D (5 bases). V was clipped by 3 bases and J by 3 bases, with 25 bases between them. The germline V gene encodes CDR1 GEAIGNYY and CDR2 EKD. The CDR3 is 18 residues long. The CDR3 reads CACDQLGSTKGYADKLIF. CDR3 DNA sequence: TGTGCCTGTGACCAGTTGGGGTCAACCAAAGGGTACGCCGATAAACTCATCTTT.

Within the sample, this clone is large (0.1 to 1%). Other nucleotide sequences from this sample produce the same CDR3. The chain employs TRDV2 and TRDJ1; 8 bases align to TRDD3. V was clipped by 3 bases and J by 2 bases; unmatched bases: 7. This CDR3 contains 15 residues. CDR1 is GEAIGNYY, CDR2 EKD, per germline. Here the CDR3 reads CACDPLLGATDKLIF. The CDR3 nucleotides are TGTGCCTGTGACCCCCTACTGGGGGCTACCGATAAACTCATCTTT.

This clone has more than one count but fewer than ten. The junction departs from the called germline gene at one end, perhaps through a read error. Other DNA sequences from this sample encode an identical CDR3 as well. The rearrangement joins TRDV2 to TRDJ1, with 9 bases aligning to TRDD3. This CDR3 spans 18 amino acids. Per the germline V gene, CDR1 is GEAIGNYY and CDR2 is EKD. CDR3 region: CACAPLGLGDQHTDKPIF. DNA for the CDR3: TGTGCCTGCGCCCCCCTGGGGCTGGGGGATCAACACACCGATAAACCCATCTTT.

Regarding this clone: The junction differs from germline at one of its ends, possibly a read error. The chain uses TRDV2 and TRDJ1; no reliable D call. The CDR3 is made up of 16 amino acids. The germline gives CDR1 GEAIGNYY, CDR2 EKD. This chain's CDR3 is CACDTVGRPYTDKPIF. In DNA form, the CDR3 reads TGCGCCTGTGACACCGTTGGGAGACCGTACACCGATAAACCCATCTTT.

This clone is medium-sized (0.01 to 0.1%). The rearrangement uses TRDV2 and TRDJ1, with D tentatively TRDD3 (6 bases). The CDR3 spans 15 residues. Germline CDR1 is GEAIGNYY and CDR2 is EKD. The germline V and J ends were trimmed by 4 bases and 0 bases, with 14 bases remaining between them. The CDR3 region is CACDPLLGHTDKLIF. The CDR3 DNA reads TGTGCCTGTGATCCTTTACTGGGTCACACCGATAAACTCATCTTT.

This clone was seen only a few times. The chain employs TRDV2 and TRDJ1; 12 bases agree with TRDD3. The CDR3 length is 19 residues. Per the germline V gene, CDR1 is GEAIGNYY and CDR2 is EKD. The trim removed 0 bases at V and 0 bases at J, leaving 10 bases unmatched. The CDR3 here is CACDTLTGGYREDTDKLIF. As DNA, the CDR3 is TGTGCCTGTGACACCTTAACTGGGGGATACAGGGAGGACACCGATAAACTCATCTTT.

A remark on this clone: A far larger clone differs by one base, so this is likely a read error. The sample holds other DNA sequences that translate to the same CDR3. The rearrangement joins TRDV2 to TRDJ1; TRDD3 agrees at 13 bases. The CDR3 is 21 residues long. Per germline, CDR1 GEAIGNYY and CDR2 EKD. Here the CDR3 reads CACDSIRGVLGDTPDTDKLIF. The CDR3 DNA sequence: TGTGCCTGTGACTCTATACGCGGGGTACTGGGGGATACGCCTGACACCGACAAACTCATCTTT.

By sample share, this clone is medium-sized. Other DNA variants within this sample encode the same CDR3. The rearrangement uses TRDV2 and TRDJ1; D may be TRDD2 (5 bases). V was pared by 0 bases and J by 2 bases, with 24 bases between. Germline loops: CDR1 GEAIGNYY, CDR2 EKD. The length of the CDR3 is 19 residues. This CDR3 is CACDTLSPSPEQMTDKLIF. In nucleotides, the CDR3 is TGTGCCTGTGACACCCTCTCTCCTAGCCCTGAGCAGATGACCGATAAACTCATCTTT.

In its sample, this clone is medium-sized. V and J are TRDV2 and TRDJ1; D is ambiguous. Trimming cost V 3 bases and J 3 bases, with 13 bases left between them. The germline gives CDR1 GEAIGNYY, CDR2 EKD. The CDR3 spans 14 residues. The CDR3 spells CACDPLTKADKLIF. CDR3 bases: TGTGCCTGTGACCCTTTAACAAAGGCCGATAAACTCATCTTT.

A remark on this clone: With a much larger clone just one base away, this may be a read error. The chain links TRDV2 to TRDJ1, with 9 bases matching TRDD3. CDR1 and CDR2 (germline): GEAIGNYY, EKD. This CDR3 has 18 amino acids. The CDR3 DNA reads TGTGCCTGCGACGCCCTTGGTCGCCGGGGGATACACACCGATGAACTCATCTTT. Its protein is CACDALGRRGIHTDELIF.

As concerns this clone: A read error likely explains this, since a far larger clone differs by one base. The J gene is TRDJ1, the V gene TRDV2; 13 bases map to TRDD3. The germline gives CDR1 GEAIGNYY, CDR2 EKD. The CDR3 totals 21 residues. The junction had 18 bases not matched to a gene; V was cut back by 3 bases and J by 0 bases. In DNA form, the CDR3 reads TGTGCCTGTGACCCTATACGCGGGGTACTGGGGGATACGCCTGACACCGATAAACTCATCTTT. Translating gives CACDPIRGVLGDTPDTDKLIF.

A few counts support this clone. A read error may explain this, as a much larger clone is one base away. DNA of the CDR3: TGTGCCTGTGACCCCCTGGGGGGTAGCAAGTACACCGATAAACTCATCTTT. Translating it yields CACDPLGGSKYTDKLIF. This chain connects TRDV2 to TRDJ1; 7 bases align to TRDD3. The CDR3 spans 17 residues. The trim removed 3 bases at V and 0 bases at J, leaving 12 bases unmatched. Germline CDR1 is GEAIGNYY and CDR2 is EKD.

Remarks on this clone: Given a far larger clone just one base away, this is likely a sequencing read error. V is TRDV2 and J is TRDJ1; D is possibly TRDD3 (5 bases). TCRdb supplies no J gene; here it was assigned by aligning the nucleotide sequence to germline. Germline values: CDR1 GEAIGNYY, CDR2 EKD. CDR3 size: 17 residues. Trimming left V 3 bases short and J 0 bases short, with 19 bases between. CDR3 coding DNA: TGTGCCTGTGACGCCGTGGGGACGCGGGTCGACACCGATAAACTCATCTTT. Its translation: CACDAVGTRVDTDKLIF.

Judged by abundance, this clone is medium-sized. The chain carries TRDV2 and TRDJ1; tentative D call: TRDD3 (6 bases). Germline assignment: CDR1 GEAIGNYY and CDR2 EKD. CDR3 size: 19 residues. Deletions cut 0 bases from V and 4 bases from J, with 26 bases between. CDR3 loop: CACDTVTTTGIIGDDKLIF. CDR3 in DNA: TGTGCCTGTGACACCGTCACTACTACGGGGATTATTGGGGACGATAAACTCATCTTT.

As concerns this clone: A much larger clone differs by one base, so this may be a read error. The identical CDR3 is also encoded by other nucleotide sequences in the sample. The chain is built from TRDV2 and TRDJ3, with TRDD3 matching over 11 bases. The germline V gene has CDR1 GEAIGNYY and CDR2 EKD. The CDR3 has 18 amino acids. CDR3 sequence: CACDILGDRGWDTRQMFF. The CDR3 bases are TGTGCCTGCGACATACTGGGGGATAGAGGCTGGGACACCCGACAGATGTTTTTC.

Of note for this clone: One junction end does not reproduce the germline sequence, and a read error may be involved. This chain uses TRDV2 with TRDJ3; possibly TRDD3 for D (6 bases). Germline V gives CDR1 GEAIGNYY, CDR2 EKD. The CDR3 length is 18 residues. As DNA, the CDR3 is TGTGCCTGCGACACCGCGGATACCGTCTCCTGGGACATCCGACAGATGTTTTTC. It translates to CACDTADTVSWDIRQMFF.

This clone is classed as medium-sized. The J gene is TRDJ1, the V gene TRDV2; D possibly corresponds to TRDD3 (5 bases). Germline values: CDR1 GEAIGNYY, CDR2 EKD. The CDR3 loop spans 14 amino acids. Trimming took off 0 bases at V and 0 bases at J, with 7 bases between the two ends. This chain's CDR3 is CACDTVGYTDKLIF. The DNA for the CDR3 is TGTGCCTGTGACACCGTGGGATACACCGATAAACTCATCTTT.

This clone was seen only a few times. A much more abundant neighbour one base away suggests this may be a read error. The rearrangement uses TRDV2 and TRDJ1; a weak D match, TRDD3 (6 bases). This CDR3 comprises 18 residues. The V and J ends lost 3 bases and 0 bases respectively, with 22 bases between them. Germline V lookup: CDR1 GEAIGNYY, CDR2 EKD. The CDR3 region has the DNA TGTGCCTGTGACGACCTACAGCCCGGGGGACAGTACACCGATAAACTCATCTTT. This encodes CACDDLQPGGQYTDKLIF.

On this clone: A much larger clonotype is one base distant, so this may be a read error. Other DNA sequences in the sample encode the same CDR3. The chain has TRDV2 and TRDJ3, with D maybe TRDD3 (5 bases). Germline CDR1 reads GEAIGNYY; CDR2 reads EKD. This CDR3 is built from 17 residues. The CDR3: CACDPVVGSWDTRQMFF. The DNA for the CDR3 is TGTGCCTGTGACCCCGTGGTTGGCTCCTGGGACACCCGGCAGATGTTTTTC.

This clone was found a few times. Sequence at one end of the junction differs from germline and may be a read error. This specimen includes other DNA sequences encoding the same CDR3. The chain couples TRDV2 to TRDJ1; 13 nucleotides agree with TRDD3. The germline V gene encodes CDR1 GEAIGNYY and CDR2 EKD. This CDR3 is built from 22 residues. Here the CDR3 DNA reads TGCGCCTGTGACACCGTGCTGAACTGGGGGATACGGAATCCGCCGGCCATCGATAAACTCATCTTT. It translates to CACDTVLNWGIRNPPAIDKLIF.

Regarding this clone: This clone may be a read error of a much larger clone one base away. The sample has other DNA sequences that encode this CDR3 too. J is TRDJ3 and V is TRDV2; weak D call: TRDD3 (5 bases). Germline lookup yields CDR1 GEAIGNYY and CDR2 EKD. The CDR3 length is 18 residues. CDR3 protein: CACDPAGSYSWDTRQMFF. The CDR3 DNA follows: TGTGCCTGTGACCCGGCTGGGTCTTACTCCTGGGACACCCGGCAGATGTTTTTC.